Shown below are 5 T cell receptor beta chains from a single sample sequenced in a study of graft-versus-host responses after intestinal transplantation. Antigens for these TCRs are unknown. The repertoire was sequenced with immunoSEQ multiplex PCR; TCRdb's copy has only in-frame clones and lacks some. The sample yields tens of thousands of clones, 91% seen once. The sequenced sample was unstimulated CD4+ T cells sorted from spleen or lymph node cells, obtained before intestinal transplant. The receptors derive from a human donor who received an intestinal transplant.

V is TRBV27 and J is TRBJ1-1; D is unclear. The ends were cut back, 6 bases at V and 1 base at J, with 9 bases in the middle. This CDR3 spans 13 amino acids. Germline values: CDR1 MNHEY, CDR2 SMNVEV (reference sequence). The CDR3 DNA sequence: TGTGCCAGCAGCCAGACGGGGAACACTGAAGCTTTCTTT. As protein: CASSQTGNTEAFF.

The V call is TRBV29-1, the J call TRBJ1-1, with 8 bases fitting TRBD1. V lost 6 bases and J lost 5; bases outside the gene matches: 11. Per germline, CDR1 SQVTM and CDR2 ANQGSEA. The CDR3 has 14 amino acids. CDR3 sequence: CSVFQGARGTEAFF. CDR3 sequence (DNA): TGCAGCGTCTTTCAGGGGGCGCGGGGAACTGAAGCTTTCTTT.

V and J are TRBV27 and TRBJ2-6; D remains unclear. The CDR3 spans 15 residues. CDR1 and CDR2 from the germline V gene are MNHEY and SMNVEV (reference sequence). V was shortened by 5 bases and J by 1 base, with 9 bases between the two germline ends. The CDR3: CASSILGSGANVLTF. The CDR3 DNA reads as TGTGCCAGCAGTATACTCGGGTCTGGGGCCAACGTCCTGACTTTC.

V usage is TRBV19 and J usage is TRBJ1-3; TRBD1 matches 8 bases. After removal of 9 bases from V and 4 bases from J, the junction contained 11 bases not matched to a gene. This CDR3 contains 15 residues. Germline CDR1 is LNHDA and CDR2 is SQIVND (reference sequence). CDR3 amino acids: CASTDQGARGNTIYF. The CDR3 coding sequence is TGTGCCAGCACCGATCAGGGGGCGAGAGGAAACACCATATATTTT.

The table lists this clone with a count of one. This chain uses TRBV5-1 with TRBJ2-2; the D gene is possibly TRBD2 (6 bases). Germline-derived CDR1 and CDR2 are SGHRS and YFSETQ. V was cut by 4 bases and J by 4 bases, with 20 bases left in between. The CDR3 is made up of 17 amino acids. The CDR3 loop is CASSLTLTGGVTGELFF. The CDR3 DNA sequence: TGCGCCAGCAGCCTGACACTCACCGGGGGTGTCACCGGGGAGCTGTTTTTT.